These 24 T cell receptor beta chains were sequenced from one sample in a study of blood T cells in healthy people across ages. Primed by a sample-barcoded 5' primer and a J-beta primer mix, a second PCR proceeded for roughly 7 to 11 cycles. TCRdb reprocessed the 5' RACE reads via MiXCR and lists one record per CDR3 protein. Of around 500,000 distinct CDR3 sequences listed, roughly a quarter were seen once; the top ten hold approximately 4%. The same specimen was also included in a second study, on T cells of mothers and their children.

Sequencing was performed on blood. Every receptor here comes from a boy between 2 and 10 years old in good health.

The V and J genes are TRBV12-5 and TRBJ2-5; D is uncertain. The tail of the sequence fits TRBJ2-7 better, so the J call may be wrong. There are 12 residues in the CDR3. From germline, CDR1 is LGHNT and CDR2 FRNRAP. CDR3 protein: CASGFPSYEQYF. The CDR3 DNA reads TGTGCTAGTGGTTTCCCCAGCTACGAGCAGTACTTC.

This sequence joins TRBV14 and TRBJ2-5, with TRBD2 as a possible D gene (6 bases). The germline CDR1 and CDR2 sequences are SGHDN and FVKESK. This CDR3 is 18 amino acids long. V lost 5 bases and J lost 1, with 23 bases in between. The CDR3 region has the DNA TGTGCCAGCAGCGAGGGACGGACTACGATTTACAGCCAAGAGACCCAGTACTTC. This sequence encodes CASSEGRTTIYSQETQYF.

This clonotype was seen a handful of times. CDR3 residues: CASSFGDNGELFF. The CDR3 DNA is TGTGCCAGCAGTTTCGGCGATAACGGGGAGCTGTTTTTT. This chain uses TRBV12-3 or TRBV12-4 with TRBJ2-2, with D unclear. The CDR3 totals 13 residues. V was pared by 3 bases and J by 7 bases, with 9 bases between.

V and J are TRBV9 and TRBJ2-1; TRBD2 matches at 8 bases. J gave up 3 bases and V 0 bases, and 8 bases lay outside the gene matches. Germline V gene lookup returns CDR1 SGDLS and CDR2 YYNGEE. The CDR3 runs to 17 residues. DNA for the CDR3: TGTGCCAGCAGCGTAGCGGGAGGGCGGGACGACTACAATGAGCAGTTCTTC. This sequence encodes CASSVAGGRDDYNEQFF.

V usage is TRBV2 and J usage is TRBJ1-1, with 7 bases aligning to TRBD1. Germline V lookup: CDR1 SNHLY, CDR2 FYNNEI. Trimming removed 6 bases from V and 2 bases from J; junction bases left unmatched: 6. This CDR3 is built from 14 residues. The chain's CDR3 is CASRDTGDNTEAFF. The CDR3 region has the DNA TGTGCCAGCAGGGATACAGGGGACAACACTGAAGCTTTCTTT.

The V call is TRBV29-1, the J call TRBJ2-1; TRBD2 aligns across 10 bases. From germline, CDR1 is SQVTM and CDR2 ANQGSEA. The length of the CDR3 is 15 residues. The J segment lost 7 bases and the V segment lost 3 bases, leaving 9 bases of the junction unmatched. CDR3 sequence reads: CSVDGLAEKVNEQFF. In DNA form, the CDR3 reads TGCAGCGTTGATGGACTAGCGGAGAAAGTAAATGAGCAGTTCTTC.

The chain has TRBV7-9 and TRBJ1-6; a weak D match, TRBD1 (5 bases). This CDR3 has 16 residues. V shed 5 bases and J shed 9 bases, with 20 bases lying between them. Germline CDR1 and CDR2: SEHNR and FQNEAQ (reference sequence). Here the CDR3 DNA reads TGTGCCAGCAGCCTCGCGAGCGGGGCCTGGGGTTCACCCCTCCACTTT. This encodes CASSLASGAWGSPLHF.

This rearrangement joins TRBV7-2 to TRBJ1-1; tentative D call: TRBD1 (6 bases). Trimming cost V 4 bases and J 1 base, with 22 bases left between them. The CDR3 extends over 18 amino acids. Germline V CDR1 and CDR2: SGHTA, FQGNSA. The CDR3 reads CASSSLYPDSERNTEAFF. The CDR3 nucleotides read TGTGCCAGCAGCTCCCTTTATCCGGACAGTGAACGGAACACTGAAGCTTTCTTT.

This chain links TRBV7-8 with TRBJ2-7; 7 bases are shared with TRBD1. The CDR3 runs to 15 residues. V gave up 1 base and J gave up 2 bases; unmatched junction bases: 5. In germline, CDR1 is SGHVS, CDR2 FQNEAQ. DNA for the CDR3: TGTGCCAGCAGCTTAGTCGGGACAGCTACCTACGAGCAGTACTTC. It is translated as CASSLVGTATYEQYF.

This clonotype was picked up many times. V gene TRBV11-2 combines with J gene TRBJ2-5, with 8 bases matching TRBD1. CDR3 length equals 16 residues. V shed 5 bases and J 7 bases; nucleotides not matched to a gene: 15. Germline V gives CDR1 SGHAT, CDR2 FQNNGV. The CDR3 protein is CASSPRTGNGWATQYF. For the CDR3, the DNA is TGTGCCAGCAGCCCCCGGACAGGGAACGGGTGGGCGACCCAGTACTTC. Based on the CDR3 plus reference TRBV11-2 and TRBJ2-5, the full variable domain is EAGVAQSPRYKIIEKRQSVAFWCNPISGHATLYWYQQILGQGPKLLIQFQNNGVVDDSQLPKDRFSAERLKGVDSTLKIQPAKLEDSAVYLCASSPRTGNGWATQYFGPGTRLLVL.

This clonotype was counted a few times. The chain is built from TRBV4-1 and TRBJ2-7; perhaps TRBD2 as D (6 bases). Per germline, CDR1 MGHRA and CDR2 YSYEKL. This CDR3 has 15 amino acids. The V gene lost 0 bases and the J gene lost 3 bases, with 12 bases spanning the gap. The CDR3 DNA reads TGCGCCAGCAGCCAAGATAGCGGCGTTCTCTACGAGCAGTACTTC. Translating gives CASSQDSGVLYEQYF.

This clonotype was observed a few times. The genes are TRBV20-1 and TRBJ2-1; 7 bases line up with TRBD2. The J call may be mistaken, given a closer DNA end match to TRBJ2-7. CDR1 DFQATT and CDR2 SNEGSKA come from the germline V gene (reference sequence). The CDR3 spans 14 residues. As DNA, the CDR3 is TGCAGTGCTAGAGATGCTAGCGGAACCTACGAGCAGTACTTC. Protein sequence: CSARDASGTYEQYF.

This clonotype has more than one count but fewer than ten. This chain connects TRBV27 to TRBJ2-2; 8 bases are a match to TRBD1. The ends lost 1 base at V and 10 bases at J; junction bases unmatched: 2. The CDR3 extends over 13 amino acids. The germline V gene has CDR1 MNHEY and CDR2 SMNVEV (reference sequence). The CDR3 DNA reads as TGTGCCAGCAGTTTATGGGACAGGCAGGAGCTGTTTTTT. Encoded protein: CASSLWDRQELFF.

This clonotype has only a few counts. The CDR3 DNA sequence: TGTGCCAGCAGCTTAGGGCAGGGACTTTCCAATACGCAGTATTTT. It specifies CASSLGQGLSNTQYF. J is TRBJ2-3 and V is TRBV7-2, with TRBD2 as a possible D gene (6 bases). This CDR3 region has 15 residues. Trimming removed 1 base from V and 7 bases from J, with 15 bases in between. Germline V gene data show CDR1 as SGHTA and CDR2 as FQGNSA.

The V call is TRBV10-3, the J call TRBJ2-5, with 7 bases lining up with TRBD1. The germline V gene encodes CDR1 ENHRY and CDR2 SYGVKD. The ends lost 9 bases at V and 5 bases at J; junction bases unmatched: 9. The CDR3 has 13 amino acids. CDR3 region: CAISQGKGETQYF. The CDR3 coding sequence is TGTGCCATATCACAGGGGAAAGGGGAGACCCAGTACTTC.

This clonotype was counted between two and nine times. J is TRBJ1-1 and V is TRBV15; unclear D gene. V lost 4 bases to trimming and J lost 4 bases, with 13 bases between them. The CDR3 sequence is 14 residues long. Germline V lookup: CDR1 LNHNV, CDR2 YYDKDF (reference sequence). The CDR3 sequence: CATSTWGGITEAFF. The CDR3 region has the DNA TGTGCCACCAGCACGTGGGGAGGGATCACTGAAGCTTTCTTT.

This clonotype was seen a handful of times. The V and J genes are TRBV6-5 and TRBJ1-2; TRBD1 might be the D (5 bases). Trimming stripped 2 bases from V and 5 bases from J, with 9 bases between. Germline CDR1 and CDR2: MNHEY and SVGAGI. The CDR3 sequence is 13 residues long. The CDR3 nucleotides are TGTGCCAGCAGTTACGCAGGGAGATATGGCTACACCTTC. Residues: CASSYAGRYGYTF.

The genes are TRBV7-9 and TRBJ2-3; a weak D match, TRBD2 (5 bases). V was cut by 5 bases and J by 5 bases, with 8 bases left in between. This CDR3 has 12 residues. CDR1 and CDR2 (germline): SEHNR, FQNEAQ (reference sequence). The CDR3 DNA is TGTGCCAGCAGCAGAGGACTAGATACGCAGTATTTT. This codes for CASSRGLDTQYF.

The V gene is TRBV2, the J gene TRBJ2-5; D gene unclear. TRBJ2-1 explains the end of the DNA better; the J call may be wrong. The germline V gene encodes CDR1 SNHLY and CDR2 FYNNEI. The length of the CDR3 is 11 residues. The DNA of the CDR3 is TGTGCCAGCAGTGAAGAAAATGAGCAGTTCTTC. Translation: CASSEENEQFF.

This chain links TRBV11-2 with TRBJ2-3; TRBD2 aligns across 8 bases. The CDR3 consists of 15 residues. Germline CDR1 reads SGHAT; CDR2 reads FQNNGV. Germline trimming cut 5 bases from V and 4 bases from J; bases unmatched to any gene: 8. The CDR3 sequence: CASSTRLARADTQYF. The DNA of the CDR3 is TGTGCCAGCAGCACCAGACTAGCGAGGGCAGATACGCAGTATTTT. Supplemented by reference TRBV11-2 and TRBJ2-3, the full variable domain reads EAGVAQSPRYKIIEKRQSVAFWCNPISGHATLYWYQQILGQGPKLLIQFQNNGVVDDSQLPKDRFSAERLKGVDSTLKIQPAKLEDSAVYLCASSTRLARADTQYFGPGTRLTVL.

This chain uses TRBV21-1 with TRBJ1-4; TRBD1 is the table's D call, not checked against the DNA. TRBV21-1 is a listed pseudogene. This CDR3 has 16 amino acids. CDR3 nucleotides: TGTGCCAGCAGCAAAGCGTACAGGGGGCTTAATGAAAAACTGTTTTTT. It translates to CASSKAYRGLNEKLFF.

This clonotype was seen more than once but under ten times. The gene calls are TRBV5-1 and TRBJ2-5; the match to TRBD2 covers 12 bases. Germline-derived CDR1 and CDR2 are SGHRS and YFSETQ. J gave up 2 bases and V 7 bases, and 9 bases lay outside the gene matches. CDR3 length equals 16 residues. CDR3 region: CASLSGLAGRQETQYF. For the CDR3, the DNA is TGCGCCAGCCTCTCCGGACTAGCGGGGAGGCAAGAGACCCAGTACTTC.

The CDR3 DNA reads as TGTGCCAGCAGTTGGGGATCAGCGGGAAGGGAAGATACGCAGTATTTT. It encodes CASSWGSAGREDTQYF. The genes are TRBV6-5 and TRBJ2-3, with 7 nucleotides matching TRBD2. Germline V gives CDR1 MNHEY, CDR2 SVGAGI. The CDR3 has 16 amino acids. With 4 bases clipped from V and 5 bases from J, the junction kept 12 bases outside the gene matches.

This clonotype was seen more than once but under ten times. The V call is TRBV10-3, the J call TRBJ2-5; TRBD1 aligns across 11 bases. The DNA end is more similar to TRBJ2-7, so the J call may be wrong. Germline V gene lookup returns CDR1 ENHRY and CDR2 SYGVKD. The CDR3 length is 16 residues. This chain's CDR3 is CAISEPGQGVAYEQYF. For the CDR3, the DNA is TGTGCCATCAGTGAGCCGGGACAGGGGGTCGCCTACGAGCAGTACTTC.